The 20 T cell receptor beta chains presented below share a single source sample, sequenced in a study of control samples from healthy donors and cancer patients. The table came from immunoSEQ multiplex PCR; TCRdb's copy has only in-frame clones and leaves some out. The sample shows approximately 190,000 clones, over 80% of them seen only once. Sequencing input: blood. The receptors were gathered from a young man in good health.

The rearrangement uses TRBV7-3 and TRBJ2-7; perhaps D is TRBD1 or TRBD2 (5 bases each). V was trimmed by 5 bases and J by 2 bases, leaving 16 bases between them. This CDR3 contains 15 residues. CDR1 is SGHTA, CDR2 FQGTGA, per germline. CDR3 sequence: CASSAGLSGPYEQYF. The CDR3 DNA is TGTGCCAGCAGCGCCGGATTATCGGGACCCTACGAGCAGTACTTC.

The chain is built from TRBV30 and TRBJ1-2, with TRBD1 as a possible D gene (5 bases). V was shortened by 5 bases and J by 8 bases, with 15 bases between the two germline ends. The CDR3 contains 12 residues. Germline-derived CDR1 and CDR2 are GTSNPN and SVGIG (reference sequence). The CDR3 protein is CAWGGTAEGYTF. In DNA form, the CDR3 reads TGTGCCTGGGGAGGGACCGCTGAAGGCTACACCTTC.

The chain links TRBV29-1 to TRBJ1-1; the D gene is possibly TRBD1 (6 bases). Germline V gene data show CDR1 as SQVTM and CDR2 as ANQGSEA. This CDR3 spans 13 amino acids. V dropped 5 bases and J dropped 0 bases, with 10 bases sitting between them. The CDR3 sequence is CSVTDRLNTEAFF. CDR3 coding DNA: TGCAGCGTTACGGACAGATTGAACACTGAAGCTTTCTTT.

This chain links TRBV9 with TRBJ2-7, with D possibly being TRBD1 (6 bases). This CDR3 spans 16 amino acids. The V end lost 0 bases, the J end lost 2 bases, and 15 bases lay between the germline ends. CDR1 and CDR2 from the germline V gene are SGDLS and YYNGEE. CDR3 sequence: CASSVGVVGTTYEQYF. CDR3 sequence (DNA): TGTGCCAGCAGCGTAGGGGTCGTAGGGACAACCTACGAGCAGTACTTC.

This chain links TRBV25-1 with TRBJ1-2, with D unclear. V shed 1 base and J shed 8 bases, with 11 bases lying between them. From germline, CDR1 is MGHDK and CDR2 SYGVNS. The CDR3 length is 13 residues. In nucleotides, the CDR3 is TGTGCCAGCAGTGAATCGGACCTTTGGGGCTACACCTTC. This gives the protein CASSESDLWGYTF.

The chain couples TRBV7-9 to TRBJ1-1; 10 nucleotides match TRBD1. Trimming removed 5 bases from V and 5 bases from J; junction bases left unmatched: 8. Germline V gene data show CDR1 as SEHNR and CDR2 as FQNEAQ (reference sequence). The CDR3 loop spans 15 amino acids. This CDR3 is CASSLTGQGYTEAFF. The DNA of the CDR3 is TGTGCCAGCAGCCTAACGGGACAGGGGTATACTGAAGCTTTCTTT.

This clone showed up just once. The rearrangement joins TRBV30 to TRBJ1-5, with D unclear. This CDR3 region has 14 residues. Germline CDR1 GTSNPN, CDR2 SVGIG (reference sequence). V was trimmed by 0 bases and J by 4 bases, leaving 10 bases between them. The CDR3 is CAWSVKGINQPQHF. CDR3 in DNA: TGTGCCTGGAGTGTGAAAGGGATAAATCAGCCCCAGCATTTT. The full variable domain, in which reference TRBV30 and TRBJ1-5 provide the parts outside the CDR3, is SQTIHQWPATLVQPVGSPLSLECTVEGTSNPNLYWYRQAAGRGLQLLFYSVGIGQISSEVPQNLSASRPQDRQFILSSKKLLLSDSGFYLCAWSVKGINQPQHFGDGTRLSIL.

The chain employs TRBV19 and TRBJ2-1, with TRBD1 matching over 7 bases. Germline V lookup: CDR1 LNHDA, CDR2 SQIVND (reference sequence). Losses at the gene ends were 0 bases for V and 8 bases for J; bases not matched to a gene: 13. The CDR3 totals 17 residues. This CDR3 reads CASSIERVGTARDEQFF. The CDR3 nucleotides read TGTGCCAGTAGTATAGAAAGAGTCGGGACAGCTCGGGATGAGCAGTTCTTC.

The genes are TRBV4-1 and TRBJ2-7; 10 bases are a match to TRBD1. From germline, CDR1 is MGHRA and CDR2 YSYEKL. Trimming took 4 bases from V and 2 from J; bases not matched to a gene: 5. This CDR3 has 15 residues. CDR3 residues: CASSLGTGATYEQYF. The CDR3 DNA sequence: TGCGCCAGCAGCCTAGGGACAGGGGCAACCTACGAGCAGTACTTC.

The chain employs TRBV5-5 and TRBJ2-1; D call uncertain. V was trimmed by 3 bases and J by 8 bases, leaving 9 bases between them. Germline V gives CDR1 SGHKS, CDR2 YYEKEE (reference sequence). The CDR3 spans 12 residues. CDR3 bases: TGTGCCAGCAGCTCCGAAGGGTATGAGCAGTTCTTC. This sequence encodes CASSSEGYEQFF.

A few counts support this clone. V and J are TRBV19 and TRBJ2-1, with D perhaps matching TRBD2 (6 bases). The CDR3 is made up of 14 amino acids. Per germline, CDR1 LNHDA and CDR2 SQIVND (reference sequence). V gave up 9 bases and J gave up 5 bases, with 17 bases separating them. The CDR3 is CASRLAVSDNEQFF. The DNA of the CDR3 is TGTGCCAGCAGGTTAGCGGTCAGCGACAATGAGCAGTTCTTC.

The V and J genes are TRBV18 and TRBJ2-1, with 10 bases fitting TRBD2. V shed 3 bases, J shed 2 bases, and the junction held 10 bases outside the gene matches. CDR3 size: 18 residues. Germline V gene data show CDR1 as KGHSH and CDR2 as LQKENI. The chain's CDR3 is CASSPSFIAGGPYNEQFF. For the CDR3, the DNA is TGTGCCAGCTCACCCTCCTTTATAGCGGGGGGTCCCTACAATGAGCAGTTCTTC.

V gene TRBV10-3 combines with J gene TRBJ2-7, with TRBD2 matching over 7 bases. The CDR3 is made up of 15 amino acids. Trimming cost V 1 base and J 3 bases; bases outside gene matches: 6. Germline CDR1 ENHRY, CDR2 SYGVKD. The CDR3 nucleotides are TGTGCCATCAGTGAGTTGGGGGGGGTAGGCTACGAGCAGTACTTC. It encodes CAISELGGVGYEQYF.

This chain uses TRBV7-3 with TRBJ1-1; D is perhaps TRBD1 (5 bases). Per germline, CDR1 SGHTA and CDR2 FQGTGA. Trimming left V 6 bases short and J 2 bases short, with 19 bases between. The CDR3 spans 16 residues. The CDR3 region is CASRITPGQDNTEAFF. CDR3 nucleotide sequence: TGTGCCAGCAGAATAACACCAGGGCAGGACAACACTGAAGCTTTCTTT.

V usage is TRBV6-5 and J usage is TRBJ1-5; perhaps TRBD1 as D (6 bases). The CDR3 spans 15 residues. V was clipped by 7 bases and J by 2 bases, with 15 bases between them. Germline V gives CDR1 MNHEY, CDR2 SVGAGI. CDR3 amino acids: CASTLVQGRNQPQHF. The CDR3 DNA is TGTGCCAGCACCCTAGTACAGGGTCGCAATCAGCCCCAGCATTTT.

The chain has TRBV2 and TRBJ2-3; D not certain. Trimming cost V 7 bases and J 0 bases, with 8 bases left between them. Germline V CDR1 and CDR2: SNHLY, FYNNEI. CDR3 size: 13 residues. In nucleotides, the CDR3 is TGTGCCAGCATGGCTCCGAGCACAGATACGCAGTATTTT. Amino acid sequence: CASMAPSTDTQYF.

The V and J genes are TRBV5-1 and TRBJ1-2; the match to TRBD1 covers 7 bases. Germline CDR1 is SGHRS and CDR2 is YFSETQ. The V gene end was trimmed by 2 bases and the J gene end by 4 bases; junction bases not matched to a gene: 8. The CDR3 consists of 15 residues. The CDR3 reads CASSLQQGPGYGYTF. The CDR3 nucleotides read TGCGCCAGCAGCTTACAACAGGGGCCTGGCTATGGCTACACCTTC.

This clone appeared a few times. The chain links TRBV4-1 to TRBJ1-4; TRBD1 might be the D (5 bases). CDR3 length: 19 residues. From germline, CDR1 is MGHRA and CDR2 YSYEKL. The V and J ends lost 4 bases and 6 bases respectively, with 27 bases between them. The DNA of the CDR3 is TGCGCCAGCAGCCCCGGGAGCAGGGTGTTAATGAGTGTAGATGAAAAACTGTTTTTT. It yields the protein CASSPGSRVLMSVDEKLFF.

The chain uses TRBV2 and TRBJ1-1, with TRBD1 identical over 7 bases. The germline V gene encodes CDR1 SNHLY and CDR2 FYNNEI. This CDR3 has 14 residues. V shed 5 bases and J 0 bases; nucleotides not matched to a gene: 3. Here the CDR3 DNA reads TGTGCCAGCAGTTCGACAGGGATGAACACTGAAGCTTTCTTT. Amino acid sequence: CASSSTGMNTEAFF.

The chain recombines TRBV5-5 with TRBJ1-2; D is uncertain. With 0 bases removed from V and 4 bases from J, the gap between germline ends came to 13 bases. This CDR3 spans 15 amino acids. CDR1 and CDR2 (germline): SGHKS, YYEKEE (reference sequence). CDR3 DNA sequence: TGTGCCAGCAGCTTGGAGAGGGCAGGCCTCTATGGCTACACCTTC. This gives the protein CASSLERAGLYGYTF. The full variable domain, with the rest looked up from reference TRBV5-5 and TRBJ1-2, is DAGVTQSPTHLIKTRGQQVTLRCSPISGHKSVSWYQQVLGQGPQFIFQYYEKEERGRGNFPDRFSARQFPNYSSELNVNALLLGDSALYLCASSLERAGLYGYTFGSGTRLTVV.